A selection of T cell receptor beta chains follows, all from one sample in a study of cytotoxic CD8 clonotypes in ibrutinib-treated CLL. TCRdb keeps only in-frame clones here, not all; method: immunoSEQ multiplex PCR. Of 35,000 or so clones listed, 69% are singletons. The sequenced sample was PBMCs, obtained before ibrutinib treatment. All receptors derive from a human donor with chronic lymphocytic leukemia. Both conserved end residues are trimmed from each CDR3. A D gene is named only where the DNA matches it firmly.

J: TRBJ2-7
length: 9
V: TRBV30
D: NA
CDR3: AWSTIYEQY

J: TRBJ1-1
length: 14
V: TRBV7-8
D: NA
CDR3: ASSLLGGRVATEAF

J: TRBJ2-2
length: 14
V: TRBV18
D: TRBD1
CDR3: ASSPPGQGIAGELF

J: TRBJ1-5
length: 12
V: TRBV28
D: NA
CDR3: ASSPGTVNQPQH

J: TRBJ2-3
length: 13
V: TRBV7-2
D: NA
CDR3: ASANRVYQPDTQY

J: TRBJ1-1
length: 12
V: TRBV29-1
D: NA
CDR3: SVVRGTMNTEAF

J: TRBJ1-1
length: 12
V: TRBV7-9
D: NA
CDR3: ASSPARGNTEAF

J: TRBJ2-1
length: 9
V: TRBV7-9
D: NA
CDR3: ASGNLHEQF

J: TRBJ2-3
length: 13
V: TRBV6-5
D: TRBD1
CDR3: ASSLGQGGIDTQY

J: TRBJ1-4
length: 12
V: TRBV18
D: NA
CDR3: ASSPELKDEKLF

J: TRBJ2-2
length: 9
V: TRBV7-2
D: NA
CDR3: ASSLATELF

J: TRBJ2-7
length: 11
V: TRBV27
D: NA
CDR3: ASRPTATDEQY

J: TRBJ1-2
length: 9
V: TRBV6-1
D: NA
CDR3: PQGNNYGYT

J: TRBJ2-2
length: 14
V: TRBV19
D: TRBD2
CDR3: ASSFRLAGDTGELF

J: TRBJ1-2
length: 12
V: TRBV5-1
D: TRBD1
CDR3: ASSTGQGSYGYT

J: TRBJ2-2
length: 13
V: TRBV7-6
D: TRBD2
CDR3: ASSLGTSGNGELF

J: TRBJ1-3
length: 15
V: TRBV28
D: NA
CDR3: ASTKGTGPSPGNTIY

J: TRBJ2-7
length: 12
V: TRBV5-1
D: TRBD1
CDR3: ASSPGTGPYEQY

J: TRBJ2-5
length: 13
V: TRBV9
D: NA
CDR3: ASSVGYELQETQY

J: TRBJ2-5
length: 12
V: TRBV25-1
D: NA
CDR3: ASSDRQGRETQY

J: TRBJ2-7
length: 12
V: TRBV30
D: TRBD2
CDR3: AWRESGRGYEQY

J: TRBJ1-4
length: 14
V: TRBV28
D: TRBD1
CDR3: ASSLSVGQMNEKLF

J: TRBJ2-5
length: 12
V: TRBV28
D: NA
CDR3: ASIPYGTQESQY

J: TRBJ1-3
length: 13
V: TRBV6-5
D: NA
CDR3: ASSYDRSSGNTIY

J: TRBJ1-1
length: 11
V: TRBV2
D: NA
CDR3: ASSVLWDTEAF

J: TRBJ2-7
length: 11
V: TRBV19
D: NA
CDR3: ASSGDTNYEQY

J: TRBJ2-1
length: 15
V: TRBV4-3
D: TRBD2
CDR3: ASSQDRVAGVIDEQF

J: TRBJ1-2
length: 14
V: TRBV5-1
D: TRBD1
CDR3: ASSLATPGQGAGYT

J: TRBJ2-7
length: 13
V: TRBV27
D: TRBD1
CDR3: ASSSGQGFDYEQY

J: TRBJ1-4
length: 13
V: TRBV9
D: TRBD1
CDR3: ASSIGGTGYEKLF

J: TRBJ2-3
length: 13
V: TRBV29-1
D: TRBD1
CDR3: SVVGTAASTDTQY

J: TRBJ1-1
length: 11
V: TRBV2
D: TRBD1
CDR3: ASSNIRGPEAF

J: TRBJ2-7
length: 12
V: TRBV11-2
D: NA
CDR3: ASSLSTRGNEQY

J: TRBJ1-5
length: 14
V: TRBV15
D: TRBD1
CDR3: ATSRGQGAWNQPQH

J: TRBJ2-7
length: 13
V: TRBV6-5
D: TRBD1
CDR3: ASSYDNRGPYEQY

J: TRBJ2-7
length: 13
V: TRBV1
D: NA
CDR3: TSSHASGRLYEQY

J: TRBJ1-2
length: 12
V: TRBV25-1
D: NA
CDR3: ASSDPLRDYGYT

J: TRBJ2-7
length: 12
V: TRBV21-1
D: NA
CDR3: ASSKGTAVSEQY

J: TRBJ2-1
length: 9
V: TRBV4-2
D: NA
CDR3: ASSQVNEQF